This TCR beta chain was found in a study of cytomegalovirus exposure and HLA in healthy donors. Study-wide findings and caveats: Listed as cytomegalovirus-associated were 150 to 200 TCR beta chains.

The data were produced by immunoSEQ multiplex PCR, yet TCRdb's version contains in-frame clones alone and is incomplete. In the table there are roughly 150,000 clones, 70% to 90% of which are singletons. This CDR3 has 15 amino acids. Germline V gene lookup returns CDR1 MGHDK and CDR2 SYGVNS. Trimming removed 6 bases from V and 0 bases from J, with 13 bases in between. About this clone: Antigen unknown.

The validation cohort, a group of 90 to 150 subjects, included the donors and was separate from the roughly 600-subject first cohort. The receptor comes from a young man in good health and CMV-seronegative. The chain carries TRBV25-1 and TRBJ2-3; TRBD1 is a possible D gene (6 bases). The sequencing sample was made of PBMCs. In nucleotides, the CDR3 is TGTGCCAGCAGGAGCAGGGGCAGGAGCACAGATACGCAGTATTTT. This sequence encodes CASRSRGRSTDTQYF.